The clone carrying this TCR beta chain was observed a single time. A junction end diverges from the germline sequence, so it may reflect a read error. Between roughly 17 and 31 mg of unsorted bulk tissue served as the source from which RNA and DNA were co-extracted. The length of the CDR3 is 16 residues. cDNA specific to TCR beta was made from 500 to 650 ng of total RNA, with a constant-region primer employed for priming. Construction of TCR beta libraries relied on three successive nested multiplex PCR rounds employing slightly modified ARM-PCR. TRBV1-TRBV30 forward primers paired with a C-beta reverse primer drove the first two PCR rounds, around 9 cycles each. MiXCR was run by TCRdb on the multiplex PCR reads, yielding one entry per CDR3 protein. The sample includes some 50,000 distinct CDR3 sequences, about three quarters seen only once; the top ten take just under 30%. The source of the sample is a study of tumor-infiltrating lymphocytes in primary liver carcinoma.

Sample: liver tumor tissue from sampling region 5. Subset given: tumor region T5, tumor centre. The chain has TRBV12-3 or TRBV12-4 and TRBJ1-6; TRBD1 matches 8 bases. The TCR originated in a man between 35 and 55 years old with primary liver carcinoma and hepatitis B virus infection. The CDR3: CASNPGSDRVGSPLHF. The CDR3 nucleotides are TGTGCCAGCAATCCAGGATCGGACAGGGTGGGATCACCACTCCACTTT.